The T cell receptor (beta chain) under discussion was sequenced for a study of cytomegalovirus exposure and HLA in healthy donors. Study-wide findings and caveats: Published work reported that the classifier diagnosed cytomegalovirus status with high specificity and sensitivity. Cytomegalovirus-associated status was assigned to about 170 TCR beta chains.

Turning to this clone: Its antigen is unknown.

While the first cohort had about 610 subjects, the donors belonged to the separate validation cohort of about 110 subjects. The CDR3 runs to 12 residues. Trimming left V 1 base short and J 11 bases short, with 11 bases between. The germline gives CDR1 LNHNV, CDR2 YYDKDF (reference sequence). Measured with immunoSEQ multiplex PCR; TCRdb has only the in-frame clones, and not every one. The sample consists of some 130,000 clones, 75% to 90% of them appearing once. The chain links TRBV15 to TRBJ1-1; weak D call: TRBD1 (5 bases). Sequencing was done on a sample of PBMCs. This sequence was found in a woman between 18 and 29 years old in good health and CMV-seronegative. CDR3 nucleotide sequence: TGTGCCACCAGCAGAGCCAGGGCCGGGGCTTTCTTT. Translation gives CATSRARAGAFF.